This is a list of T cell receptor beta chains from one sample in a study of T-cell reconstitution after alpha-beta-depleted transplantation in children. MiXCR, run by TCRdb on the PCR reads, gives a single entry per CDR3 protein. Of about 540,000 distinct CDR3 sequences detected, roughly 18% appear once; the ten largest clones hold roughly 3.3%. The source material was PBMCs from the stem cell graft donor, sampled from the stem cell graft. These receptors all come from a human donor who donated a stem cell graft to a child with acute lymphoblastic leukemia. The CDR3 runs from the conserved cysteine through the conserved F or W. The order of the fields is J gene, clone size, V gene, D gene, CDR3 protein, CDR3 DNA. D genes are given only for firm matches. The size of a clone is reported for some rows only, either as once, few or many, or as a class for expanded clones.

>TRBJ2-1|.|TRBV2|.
CASRTPFEEQFF
TGTGCCAGCAGGACCCCCTTCGAGGAGCAGTTCTTC
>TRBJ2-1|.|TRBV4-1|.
CASSHSNSGYNEQFF
TGCGCCAGCAGCCACAGTAATAGCGGTTACAATGAGCAGTTCTTC
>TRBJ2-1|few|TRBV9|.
CASSVGGLSYNEQFF
TGTGCCAGCAGCGTAGGGGGGCTCTCCTACAATGAGCAGTTCTTC
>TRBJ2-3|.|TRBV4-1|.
CASSPTGPPRADTQYF
TGCGCCAGCAGCCCCACCGGACCTCCCCGGGCAGATACGCAGTATTTT
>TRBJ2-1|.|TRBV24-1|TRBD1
CATSSPGQAYNEQFF
TGTGCCACCAGCTCGCCGGGACAGGCCTACAATGAGCAGTTCTTC
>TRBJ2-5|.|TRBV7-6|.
CASSPTYRTSAQYF
TGTGCCAGCAGCCCAACCTACAGAACGAGTGCCCAGTACTTC
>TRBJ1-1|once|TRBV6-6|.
CASSPLRPEAFF
TGTGCCAGCAGTCCTCTTCGCCCTGAAGCTTTCTTT
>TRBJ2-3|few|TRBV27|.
CASSLLLESTDTQYF
TGTGCCAGCAGTTTATTACTAGAGTCTACAGATACGCAGTATTTT
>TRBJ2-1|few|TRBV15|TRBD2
CATSNFPFSGADFYNEQFF
TGTGCCACCAGCAACTTCCCCTTTAGCGGGGCCGACTTCTACAATGAGCAGTTCTTC
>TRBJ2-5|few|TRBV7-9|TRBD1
CASSAGTGEYWETQYF
TGTGCCAGCAGCGCAGGGACAGGGGAGTACTGGGAGACCCAGTACTTC
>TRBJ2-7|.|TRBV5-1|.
CASSLDGAVSYEQYF
TGCGCCAGCAGCTTGGATGGGGCAGTCTCCTACGAGCAGTACTTC
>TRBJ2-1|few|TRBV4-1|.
CASSSSGGGQFF
TGCGCCAGCAGCAGTAGCGGAGGGGGGCAGTTCTTC
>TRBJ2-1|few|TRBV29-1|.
CSVDPGAPSSNEQFF
TGCAGCGTTGATCCAGGCGCACCGTCCAGCAATGAGCAGTTCTTC
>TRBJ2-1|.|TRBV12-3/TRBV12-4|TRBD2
CASSLGLGFGGGRVRRDEQFF
TGTGCCAGCAGTTTAGGTCTCGGCTTTGGGGGAGGGAGAGTACGGAGGGATGAGCAGTTCTTC
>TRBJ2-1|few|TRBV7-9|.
CASSLGRGLTYNEQFF
TGTGCCAGCAGCTTAGGACGGGGGCTAACGTACAATGAGCAGTTCTTC
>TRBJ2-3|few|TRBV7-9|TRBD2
CASRVAGETDTQYF
TGTGCCAGCAGGGTAGCGGGAGAAACAGATACGCAGTATTTT
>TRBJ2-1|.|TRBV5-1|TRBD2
CASSRLGLAGYNEQFF
TGCGCCAGCAGCAGACTGGGACTAGCGGGGTACAATGAGCAGTTCTTC
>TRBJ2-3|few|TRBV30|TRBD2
CAWSEASGFTDTQYF
TGTGCCTGGAGTGAGGCTAGCGGATTCACAGATACGCAGTATTTT
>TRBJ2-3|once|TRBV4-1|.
CASSHPRADTQYF
TGCGCCAGCAGCCACCCAAGGGCAGATACGCAGTATTTT
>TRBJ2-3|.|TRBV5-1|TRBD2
CASSLDPAGGLTDTQYF
TGCGCCAGCAGCTTGGATCCAGCGGGAGGGTTGACAGATACGCAGTATTTT
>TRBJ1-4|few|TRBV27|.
CASSNPGGEKLFF
TGTGCCAGCAGTAACCCGGGGGGCGAAAAACTGTTTTTT
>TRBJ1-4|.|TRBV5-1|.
CASSQPGIEKLFF
TGCGCCAGCAGCCAGCCGGGGATAGAAAAACTGTTTTTT
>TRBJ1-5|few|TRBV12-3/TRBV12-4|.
CASSFQTGAQPQHF
TGTGCCAGCAGTTTCCAAACGGGGGCCCAGCCCCAGCATTTT
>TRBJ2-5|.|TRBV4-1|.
CASSQGGFGGLGAWETQYF
TGCGCCAGCAGCCAAGGAGGGTTCGGGGGACTGGGCGCGTGGGAGACCCAGTACTTC
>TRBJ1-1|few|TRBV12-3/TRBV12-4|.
CASVGGLNTEAFF
TGTGCCAGCGTCGGGGGGCTGAACACTGAAGCTTTCTTT
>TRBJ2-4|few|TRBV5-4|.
CASSFRGRDIQYF
TGTGCCAGCAGCTTTAGGGGTAGGGACATTCAGTACTTC
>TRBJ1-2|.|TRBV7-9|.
CASSLEGIFYGYTF
TGTGCCAGCAGCTTAGAAGGGATTTTCTATGGCTACACCTTC
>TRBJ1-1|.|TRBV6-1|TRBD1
CASSQGAKTEAFF
TGTGCCAGCAGCCAGGGGGCGAAAACTGAAGCTTTCTTT
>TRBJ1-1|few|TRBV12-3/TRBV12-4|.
CATGGTGDTEAFF
TGTGCCACTGGGGGGACTGGGGACACTGAAGCTTTCTTT
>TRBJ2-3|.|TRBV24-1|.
CATSEGGGTDTQYF
TGTGCCACCAGTGAGGGCGGCGGCACAGATACGCAGTATTTT
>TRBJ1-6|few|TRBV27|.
CASSITGRENSPLHF
TGTGCCAGCAGTATCACAGGGCGGGAGAATTCACCCCTCCACTTT
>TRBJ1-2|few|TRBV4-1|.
CASSLLRDRPDRGYTF
TGCGCCAGCAGCCTCCTCCGAGACAGACCCGATCGTGGCTACACCTTC
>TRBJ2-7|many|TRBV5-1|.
CASSLVVSPYEQYF
TGCGCCAGCAGCTTGGTGGTATCCCCATACGAGCAGTACTTC
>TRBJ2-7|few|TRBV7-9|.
CASSFRRSSYEQYF
TGTGCCAGCAGCTTTAGACGGAGCTCCTACGAGCAGTACTTC
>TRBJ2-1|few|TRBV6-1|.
CASRGLSTANEQFF
TGTGCCAGCAGAGGACTTTCGACGGCCAATGAGCAGTTCTTC
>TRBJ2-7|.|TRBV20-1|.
CSARDLRSREQYF
TGCAGTGCTAGAGATCTCAGGAGTCGCGAGCAGTACTTC
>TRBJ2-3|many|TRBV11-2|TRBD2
CASSLKAGGTDTQYF
TGTGCCAGCAGCTTAAAAGCGGGAGGCACAGATACGCAGTATTTT
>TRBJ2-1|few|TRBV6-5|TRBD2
CASSYQAGGTLYNEQFF
TGTGCCAGCAGTTACCAAGCGGGAGGGACTCTATACAATGAGCAGTTCTTC
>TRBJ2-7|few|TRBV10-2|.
CASRTGTYEQYF
TGCGCCAGCAGGACCGGGACCTACGAGCAGTACTTC
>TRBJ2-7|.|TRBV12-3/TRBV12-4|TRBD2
CASSDTSGGRLSYF
TGTGCCAGCAGTGATACTAGCGGGGGCCGTTTAAGTTACTTC
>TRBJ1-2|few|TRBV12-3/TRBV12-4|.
CASSSSEGGYGYTF
TGTGCCAGCAGTTCCTCTGAGGGTGGCTATGGCTACACCTTC
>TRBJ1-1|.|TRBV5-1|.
CASSRGDLEAFF
TGCGCCAGCAGCAGGGGGGACCTTGAAGCTTTCTTT
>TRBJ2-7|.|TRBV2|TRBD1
CASSEVTGDYEQYF
TGTGCCAGCAGTGAAGTGACAGGGGACTACGAGCAGTACTTC
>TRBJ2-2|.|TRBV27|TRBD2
CASSRRGVTGELFF
TGTGCCAGCAGCCGCCGGGGGGTCACCGGGGAGCTGTTTTTT
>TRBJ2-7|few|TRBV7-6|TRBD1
CASSLAEPTGGKPYEQYF
TGTGCCAGCAGCTTAGCCGAACCTACAGGGGGGAAACCCTACGAGCAGTACTTC
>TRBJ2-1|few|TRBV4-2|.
CASSQDLGLGNEQFF
TGTGCCAGCAGCCAAGATCTGGGGCTAGGCAATGAGCAGTTCTTC
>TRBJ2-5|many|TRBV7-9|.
CASRQEGEETQYF
TGTGCCAGCAGGCAAGAAGGAGAAGAGACCCAGTACTTC
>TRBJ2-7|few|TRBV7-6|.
CASSSSVEQYF
TGTGCCAGCAGCTCAAGCGTTGAGCAGTACTTC